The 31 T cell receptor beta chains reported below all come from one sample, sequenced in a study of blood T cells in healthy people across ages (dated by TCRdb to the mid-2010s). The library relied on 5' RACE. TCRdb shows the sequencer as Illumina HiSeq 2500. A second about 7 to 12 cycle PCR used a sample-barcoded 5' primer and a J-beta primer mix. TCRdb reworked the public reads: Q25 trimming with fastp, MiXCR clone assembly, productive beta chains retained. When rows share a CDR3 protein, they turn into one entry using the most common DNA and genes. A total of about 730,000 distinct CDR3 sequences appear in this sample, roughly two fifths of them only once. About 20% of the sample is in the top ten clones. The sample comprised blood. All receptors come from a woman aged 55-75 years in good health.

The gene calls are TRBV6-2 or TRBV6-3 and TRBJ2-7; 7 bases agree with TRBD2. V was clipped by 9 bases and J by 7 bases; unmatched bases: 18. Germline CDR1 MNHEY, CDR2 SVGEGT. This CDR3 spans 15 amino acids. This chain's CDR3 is CASGRVSAQAGEQYF. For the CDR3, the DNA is TGTGCCAGTGGCCGGGTTAGCGCCCAAGCGGGGGAGCAGTACTTC.

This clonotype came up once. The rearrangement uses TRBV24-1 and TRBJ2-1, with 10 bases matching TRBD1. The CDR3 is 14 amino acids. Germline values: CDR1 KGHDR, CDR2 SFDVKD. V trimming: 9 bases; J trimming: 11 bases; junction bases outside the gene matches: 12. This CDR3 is CATSGTGVGDKQFF. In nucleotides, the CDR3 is TGTGCCACCTCCGGGACAGGGGTAGGTGATAAGCAGTTCTTC.

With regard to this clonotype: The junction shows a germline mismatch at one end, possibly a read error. The CDR3: CASNLEGNTEAFF. As DNA, the CDR3 is TGTGCCAGCAACTTAGAAGGGAACACTGAAGCTTTCTTT. This chain joins TRBV7-2 and TRBJ1-1; unclear D gene. In germline, CDR1 is SGHTA, CDR2 FQGNSA. This CDR3 has 13 residues.

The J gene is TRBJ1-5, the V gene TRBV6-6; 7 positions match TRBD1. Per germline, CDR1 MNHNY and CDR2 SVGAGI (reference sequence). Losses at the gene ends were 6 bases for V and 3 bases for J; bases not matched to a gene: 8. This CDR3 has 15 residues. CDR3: CASSNGQALNQPQHF. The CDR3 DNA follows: TGTGCCAGCAGCAACGGACAGGCCCTCAATCAGCCCCAGCATTTT.

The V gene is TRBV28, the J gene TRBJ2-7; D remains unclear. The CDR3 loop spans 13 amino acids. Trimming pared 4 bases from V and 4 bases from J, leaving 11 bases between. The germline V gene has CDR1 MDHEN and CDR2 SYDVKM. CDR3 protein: CASSSPAPYEQYF. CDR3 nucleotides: TGTGCCAGCAGTTCTCCTGCCCCTTACGAGCAGTACTTC.

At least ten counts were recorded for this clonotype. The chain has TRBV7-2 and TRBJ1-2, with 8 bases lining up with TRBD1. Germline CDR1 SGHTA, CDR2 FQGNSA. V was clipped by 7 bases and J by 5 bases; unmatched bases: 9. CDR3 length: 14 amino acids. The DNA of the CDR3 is TGTGCCAGCACCACCGGGACAGGTGCTTATGGCTACACCTTC. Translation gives CASTTGTGAYGYTF.

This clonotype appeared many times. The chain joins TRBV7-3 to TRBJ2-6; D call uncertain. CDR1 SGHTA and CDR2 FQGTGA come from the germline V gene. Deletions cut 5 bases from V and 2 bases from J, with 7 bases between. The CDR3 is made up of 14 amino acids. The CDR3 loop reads CASSPRPGANVLTF. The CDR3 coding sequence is TGTGCCAGCAGCCCCCGACCTGGGGCCAACGTCCTGACTTTC.

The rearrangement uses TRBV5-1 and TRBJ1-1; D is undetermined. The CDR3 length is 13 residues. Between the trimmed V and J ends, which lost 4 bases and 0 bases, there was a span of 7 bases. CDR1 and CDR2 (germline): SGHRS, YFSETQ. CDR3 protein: CASSVGMNTEAFF. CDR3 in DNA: TGCGCCAGCAGCGTCGGAATGAACACTGAAGCTTTCTTT.

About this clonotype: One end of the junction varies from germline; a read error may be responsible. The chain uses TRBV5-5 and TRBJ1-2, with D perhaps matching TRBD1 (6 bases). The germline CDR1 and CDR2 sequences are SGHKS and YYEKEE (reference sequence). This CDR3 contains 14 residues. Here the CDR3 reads CASSLMTGNYGYTF. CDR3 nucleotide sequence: TGTGCCAGCAGCTTGATGACAGGAAATTATGGCTACACTTTC.

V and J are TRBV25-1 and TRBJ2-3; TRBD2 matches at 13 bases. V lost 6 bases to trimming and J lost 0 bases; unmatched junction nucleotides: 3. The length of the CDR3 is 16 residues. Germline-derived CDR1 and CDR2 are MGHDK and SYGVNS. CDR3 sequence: CASRPGLAGSTDTQYF. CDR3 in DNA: TGTGCCAGCAGGCCGGGACTAGCGGGAAGCACAGATACGCAGTATTTT.

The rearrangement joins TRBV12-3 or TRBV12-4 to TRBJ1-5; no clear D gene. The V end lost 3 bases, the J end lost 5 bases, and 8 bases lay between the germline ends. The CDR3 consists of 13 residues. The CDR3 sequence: CASSFGADQPQHF. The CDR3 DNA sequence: TGTGCCAGCAGTTTTGGAGCGGATCAGCCCCAGCATTTT.

The CDR3 loop is CASSLVPGAETQYF. The CDR3 coding sequence is TGTGCCAGCAGCTTGGTTCCAGGGGCAGAGACCCAGTACTTC. The chain combines TRBV5-5 with TRBJ2-5, with D possibly TRBD1 on 6 matching bases. The CDR3 totals 14 residues. V lost 0 bases to trimming and J lost 4 bases, with 10 bases between them. CDR1 is SGHKS, CDR2 YYEKEE, per germline (reference sequence).

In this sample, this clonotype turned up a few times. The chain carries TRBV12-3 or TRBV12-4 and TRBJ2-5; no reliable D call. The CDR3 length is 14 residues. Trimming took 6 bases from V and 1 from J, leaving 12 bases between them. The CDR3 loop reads CASSRQRPQETQYF. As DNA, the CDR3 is TGTGCCAGCAGCCGCCAGCGCCCCCAAGAGACCCAGTACTTC.

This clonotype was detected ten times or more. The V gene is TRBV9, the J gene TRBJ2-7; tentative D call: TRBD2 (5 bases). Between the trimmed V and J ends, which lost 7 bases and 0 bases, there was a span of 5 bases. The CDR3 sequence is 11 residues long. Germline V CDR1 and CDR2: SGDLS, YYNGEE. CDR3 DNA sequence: TGTGCCAGCGGGAGCTCCTACGAGCAGTACTTC. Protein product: CASGSSYEQYF.

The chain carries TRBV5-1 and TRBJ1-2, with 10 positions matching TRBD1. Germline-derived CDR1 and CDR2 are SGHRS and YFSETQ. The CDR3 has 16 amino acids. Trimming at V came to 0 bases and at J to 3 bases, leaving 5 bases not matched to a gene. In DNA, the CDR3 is TGCGCCAGCAGCTTGGGGGGGACAGGGGCAGACTATGGCTACACCTTC. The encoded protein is CASSLGGTGADYGYTF.

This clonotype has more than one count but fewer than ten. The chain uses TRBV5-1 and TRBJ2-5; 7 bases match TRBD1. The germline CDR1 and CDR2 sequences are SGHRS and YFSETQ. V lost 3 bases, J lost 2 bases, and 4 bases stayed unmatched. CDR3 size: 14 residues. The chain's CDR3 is CASSSGDRQETQYF. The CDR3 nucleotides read TGCGCCAGCAGCTCAGGGGACAGACAAGAGACCCAGTACTTC.

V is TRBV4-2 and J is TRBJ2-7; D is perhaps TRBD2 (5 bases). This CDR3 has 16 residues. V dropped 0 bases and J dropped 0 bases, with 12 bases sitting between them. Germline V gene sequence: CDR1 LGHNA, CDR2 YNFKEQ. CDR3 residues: CASSQELRRDSYEQYF. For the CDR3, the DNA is TGTGCCAGCAGCCAAGAATTAAGACGGGACTCCTACGAGCAGTACTTC.

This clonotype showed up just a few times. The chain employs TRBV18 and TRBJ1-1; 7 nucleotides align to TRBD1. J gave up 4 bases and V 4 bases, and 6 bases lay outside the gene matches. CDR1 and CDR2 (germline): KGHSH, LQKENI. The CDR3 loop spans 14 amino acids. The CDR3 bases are TGTGCCAGCTCACTGGAGACAGGGTCCACTGAAGCTTTCTTT. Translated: CASSLETGSTEAFF.

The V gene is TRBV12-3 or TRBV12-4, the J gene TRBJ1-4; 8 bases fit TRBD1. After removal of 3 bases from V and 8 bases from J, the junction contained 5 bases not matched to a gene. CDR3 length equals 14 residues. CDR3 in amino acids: CASSLIQGEEKLFF. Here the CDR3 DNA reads TGTGCCAGCAGTTTGATACAGGGGGAGGAAAAACTGTTTTTT.

The CDR3 protein is CSARSGTGGKETQYF. CDR3 coding DNA: TGCAGTGCTAGATCGGGGACAGGGGGCAAAGAGACCCAGTACTTC. The genes are TRBV20-1 and TRBJ2-5, with 12 bases matching TRBD1. This CDR3 contains 15 residues. The trim removed 2 bases at V and 3 bases at J, leaving 4 bases unmatched. Germline CDR1 DFQATT, CDR2 SNEGSKA (reference sequence).

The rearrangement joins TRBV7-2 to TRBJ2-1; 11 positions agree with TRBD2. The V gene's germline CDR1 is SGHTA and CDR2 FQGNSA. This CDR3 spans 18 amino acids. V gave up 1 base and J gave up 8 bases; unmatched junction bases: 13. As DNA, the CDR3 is TGTGCCAGCAGCTTAGAGTCTATAGCGGGAGGGCCGCATTATGAGCAGTTCTTC. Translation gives CASSLESIAGGPHYEQFF.

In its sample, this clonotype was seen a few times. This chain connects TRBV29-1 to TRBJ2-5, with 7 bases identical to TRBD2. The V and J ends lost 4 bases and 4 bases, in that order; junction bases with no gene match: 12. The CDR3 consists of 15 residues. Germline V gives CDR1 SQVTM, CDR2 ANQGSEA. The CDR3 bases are TGCAGCGTTGGCGGAGCGGGATCGGATGGAGAGACCCAGTACTTC. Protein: CSVGGAGSDGETQYF.

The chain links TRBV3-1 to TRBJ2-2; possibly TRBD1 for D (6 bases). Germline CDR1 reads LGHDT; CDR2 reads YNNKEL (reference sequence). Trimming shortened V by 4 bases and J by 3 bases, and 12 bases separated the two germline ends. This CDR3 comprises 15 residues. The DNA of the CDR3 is TGTGCCAGCAGCCGTGGCGCAGGGGACACCGGGGAGCTGTTTTTT. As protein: CASSRGAGDTGELFF.

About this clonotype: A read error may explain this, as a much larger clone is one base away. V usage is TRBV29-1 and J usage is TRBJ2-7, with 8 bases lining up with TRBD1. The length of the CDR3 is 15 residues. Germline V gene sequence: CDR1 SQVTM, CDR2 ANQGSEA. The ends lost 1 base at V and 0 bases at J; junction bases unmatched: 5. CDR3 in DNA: TGCAGCGTTGAAGGGGACAGGAGGATCTCCTACGAGCAGTACTTC. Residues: CSVEGDRRISYEQYF.

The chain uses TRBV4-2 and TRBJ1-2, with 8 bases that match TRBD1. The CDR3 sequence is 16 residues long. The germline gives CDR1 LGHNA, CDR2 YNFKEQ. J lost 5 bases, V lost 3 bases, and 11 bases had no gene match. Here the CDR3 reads CASSHPGTGNTYGYTF. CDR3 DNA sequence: TGTGCCAGCAGCCATCCTGGGACAGGCAATACTTATGGCTACACCTTC.

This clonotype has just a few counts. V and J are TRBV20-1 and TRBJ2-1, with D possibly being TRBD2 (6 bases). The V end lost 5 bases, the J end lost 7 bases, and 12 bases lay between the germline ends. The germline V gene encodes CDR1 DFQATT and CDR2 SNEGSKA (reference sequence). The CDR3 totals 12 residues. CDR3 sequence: CSAPGAGNEQFF. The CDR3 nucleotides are TGCAGTGCTCCCGGGGCGGGAAATGAGCAGTTCTTC.

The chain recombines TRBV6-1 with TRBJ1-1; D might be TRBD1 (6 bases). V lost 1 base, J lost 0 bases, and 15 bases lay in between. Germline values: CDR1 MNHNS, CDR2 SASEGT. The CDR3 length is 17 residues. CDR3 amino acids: CASSEEAGAVVNTEAFF. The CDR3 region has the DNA TGTGCCAGCAGTGAAGAGGCAGGGGCGGTGGTGAACACTGAAGCTTTCTTT.

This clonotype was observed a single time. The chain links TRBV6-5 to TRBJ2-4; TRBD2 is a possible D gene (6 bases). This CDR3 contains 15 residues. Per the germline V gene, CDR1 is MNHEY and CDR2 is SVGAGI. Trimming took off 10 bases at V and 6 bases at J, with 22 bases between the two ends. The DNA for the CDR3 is TGTGCCAACAGGCCGGCCGGGGGAGCGGGAAACATTCAGTACTTC. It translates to CANRPAGGAGNIQYF.

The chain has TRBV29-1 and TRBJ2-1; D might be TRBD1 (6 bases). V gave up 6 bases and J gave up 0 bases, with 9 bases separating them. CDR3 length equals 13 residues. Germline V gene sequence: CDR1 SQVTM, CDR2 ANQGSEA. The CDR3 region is CSVDRSSYNEQFF. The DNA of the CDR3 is TGCAGCGTGGACAGAAGCTCCTACAATGAGCAGTTCTTC.

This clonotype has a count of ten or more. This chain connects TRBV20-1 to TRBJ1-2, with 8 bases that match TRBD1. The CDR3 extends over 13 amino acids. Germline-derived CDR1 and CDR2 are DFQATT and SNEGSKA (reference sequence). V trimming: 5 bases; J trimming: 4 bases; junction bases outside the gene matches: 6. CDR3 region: CSAPGQGIYGYTF. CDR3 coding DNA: TGCAGTGCTCCTGGACAGGGAATCTATGGCTACACCTTC.

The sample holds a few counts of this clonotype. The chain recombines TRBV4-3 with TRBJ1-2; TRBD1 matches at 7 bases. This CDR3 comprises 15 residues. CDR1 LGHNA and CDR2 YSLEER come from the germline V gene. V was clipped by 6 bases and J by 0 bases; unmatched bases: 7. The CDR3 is CASSMGTAANYGYTF. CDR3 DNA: TGCGCCAGCAGTATGGGGACAGCTGCTAACTATGGCTACACCTTC.